These T cell receptor beta chains were read from a single sample in a study of shared clonotypes between healthy human individuals. Clones were sequenced by immunoSEQ multiplex PCR, and TCRdb holds only the in-frame ones, with some missing. The sample yields about 520,000 clones, 65% to 85% seen once. Sequencing used PBMCs. The receptor source for this set is a woman between 40 and 55 years old in good health. Some clones in this sample may be carry-over from other donors' samples. Both conserved end residues are part of each CDR3. D genes are given only for firm matches. Clone size is stated in some rows and not others, as once, few, many or a class when expanded.

D	V	J	size	CDR3	DNA
.	TRBV18	TRBJ2-1	.	CASSPSGSDEQFF	TGTGCCAGCTCCCCATCGGGTAGCGATGAGCAGTTCTTC
.	TRBV5-1	TRBJ2-2	.	CASSLEVWAGELFF	TGCGCCAGCAGCTTGGAGGTTTGGGCCGGGGAGCTGTTTTTT
TRBD2	TRBV7-2	TRBJ2-5	.	CASSGSLAGGIQETQYF	TGTGCCAGCAGCGGATCACTAGCGGGAGGGATACAAGAGACCCAGTACTTC
TRBD1	TRBV7-2	TRBJ2-4	.	CASSLTGQGGNIQYF	TGTGCCAGCAGCTTAACCGGACAGGGGGGAAACATTCAGTACTTC
TRBD2	TRBV7-2	TRBJ2-1	.	CASSLSQTSGRLAEQFF	TGTGCCAGCAGCTTATCCCAAACTAGCGGGAGGCTTGCTGAGCAGTTCTTC
TRBD1	TRBV27	TRBJ1-1	.	CASSWSGGTEAFF	TGTGCCAGCAGTTGGTCAGGGGGCACTGAAGCTTTCTTT
.	TRBV11-2	TRBJ1-1	.	CASSTHLGERWAEAFF	TGTGCCAGCAGCACCCACCTGGGGGAGCGGTGGGCTGAAGCTTTCTTT
TRBD1	TRBV7-3	TRBJ2-6	once	CASSLQGAGANVLTF	TGTGCCAGCAGCCTACAGGGGGCTGGGGCCAACGTCCTGACTTTC
TRBD2	TRBV7-3	TRBJ2-1	many	CASSDGLVGNEQFF	TGTGCCAGCAGCGATGGACTAGTTGGCAATGAGCAGTTCTTC
.	TRBV7-9	TRBJ1-5	.	CASSLAEQPQHF	TGTGCCAGCAGCTTAGCGGAACAGCCCCAGCATTTT
.	TRBV5-1	TRBJ2-2	.	CASSSDVNTGELFF	TGCGCCAGCAGCTCCGACGTGAACACCGGGGAGCTGTTTTTT
.	TRBV7-6	TRBJ2-3	.	CASSLELLVGDTQYF	TGTGCCAGCAGCTTAGAGTTGCTAGTGGGAGATACGCAGTATTTT
TRBD2	TRBV9	TRBJ2-5	once	CASSVGASGRASETQYF	TGTGCCAGCAGCGTAGGTGCTAGCGGGAGGGCCTCAGAGACCCAGTACTTC
.	TRBV29-1	TRBJ2-1	.	CSTRLGPSDEQFF	TGCAGCACACGACTAGGACCCTCGGATGAGCAGTTCTTC
TRBD1	TRBV18	TRBJ1-2	.	CASSPEGQGSYTF	TGTGCCAGCTCACCGGAGGGACAGGGAAGCTACACCTTC
TRBD2	TRBV27	TRBJ2-1	.	CASSPHPAGLAGGQFF	TGTGCCAGCAGTCCCCACCCGGCCGGGCTAGCGGGAGGCCAGTTCTTC
.	TRBV5-1	TRBJ2-7	.	CASSSSGVPGEQYF	TGCGCCAGCAGCTCCTCAGGGGTTCCGGGCGAGCAGTACTTC
TRBD1	TRBV6-4	TRBJ1-1	.	CASSVQGGTEAFF	TGTGCCAGCAGCGTACAGGGGGGCACTGAAGCTTTCTTT
.	TRBV7-9	TRBJ2-7	.	CASSWGLADYEQYF	TGTGCCAGCAGCTGGGGCCTAGCCGACTACGAGCAGTACTTC
TRBD2	TRBV16	TRBJ2-2	.	CASSQRLAGTGELFF	TGTGCCAGCAGCCAAAGACTAGCGGGTACCGGGGAGCTGTTTTTT
TRBD1	TRBV14	TRBJ2-7	.	CASSHQGVVGSYEQYF	TGTGCCAGCAGCCATCAGGGGGTAGTGGGGTCCTACGAGCAGTACTTC
.	TRBV28	TRBJ1-1	.	CASSRGRENTEAFF	TGTGCCAGCAGCCGAGGACGGGAGAACACTGAAGCTTTCTTT
.	TRBV5-8	TRBJ2-3	.	CASSLAPGGLDTQYF	TGTGCCAGCAGCTTGGCCCCCGGGGGCTTGGATACGCAGTATTTT
.	TRBV7-8	TRBJ2-1	.	CASSLFGGAYNEQFF	TGTGCCAGCAGCTTGTTTGGGGGAGCCTACAATGAGCAGTTCTTC
.	TRBV10-1	TRBJ1-2	.	CASTLSIIRAYGYTF	TGCGCCAGCACCTTGTCGATAATACGGGCCTATGGCTACACCTTC
.	TRBV7-3	TRBJ2-6	.	CASSLNRAGSVSGANVLTF	TGTGCCAGCAGCTTAAACCGGGCAGGATCCGTCTCTGGGGCCAACGTCCTGACTTTC
TRBD1	TRBV30	TRBJ2-1	.	CAWTGQGYNEQFF	TGTGCCTGGACGGGACAGGGCTACAATGAGCAGTTCTTC
.	TRBV7-6	TRBJ1-4	.	CASSPVSLSPSSFNEKLFF	TGTGCCAGCAGCCCGGTGTCCCTAAGCCCTTCTAGTTTTAATGAAAAACTGTTTTTT
.	TRBV15	TRBJ1-1	many	CATSRGYTEAFF	TGTGCCACCAGCCGGGGGTACACTGAAGCTTTCTTT
TRBD1	TRBV18	TRBJ1-1	once	CASSPAGQGYTEAFF	TGTGCCAGCTCACCGGCAGGACAGGGGTACACTGAAGCTTTCTTT
.	TRBV9	TRBJ1-1	.	CASSVGTRNTEAFF	TGTGCCAGCAGCGTAGGCACCAGGAACACTGAAGCTTTCTTT